What follows are 12 T cell receptor beta chains derived from one specimen sequenced in a study of blood T cell repertoires in COVID-19. Clones were read by immunoSEQ multiplex PCR, and TCRdb kept only the in-frame ones, dropping some. The table lists almost 85,000 clones, about 83% of them singletons, with less than 40% in the top ten. Input material: peripheral blood. These receptors were taken from a man older than 75 with active or convalescent COVID-19.

The chain uses TRBV7-9 and TRBJ2-1; 7 positions match TRBD2. Germline CDR1 is SEHNR and CDR2 is FQNEAQ (reference sequence). Germline trimming cut 5 bases from V and 0 bases from J; bases unmatched to any gene: 4. The CDR3 contains 15 residues. The CDR3 sequence: CASSPAGDSYNEQFF. CDR3 sequence (DNA): TGTGCCAGCAGCCCCGCGGGAGACTCCTACAATGAGCAGTTCTTC.

The chain combines TRBV9 with TRBJ2-7; D unresolved. The germline V gene has CDR1 SGDLS and CDR2 YYNGEE. V was pared by 0 bases and J by 2 bases, with 6 bases between. CDR3 length equals 13 residues. In DNA, the CDR3 is TGTGCCAGCAGCGTAGACCTAACCTACGAGCAGTACTTC. This gives the protein CASSVDLTYEQYF.

V usage is TRBV6-5 and J usage is TRBJ1-2; no definite D call. V lost 2 bases to trimming and J lost 9 bases, with 13 bases between them. This CDR3 spans 13 amino acids. Looked up from germline, CDR1 is MNHEY and CDR2 is SVGAGI. The CDR3 sequence: CASSYGVGESYTF. The CDR3 coding sequence is TGTGCCAGCAGTTACGGGGTCGGGGAGAGCTACACCTTC.

The gene calls are TRBV11-2 and TRBJ1-2; tentatively, D is TRBD1 (5 bases). Germline values: CDR1 SGHAT, CDR2 FQNNGV. This CDR3 contains 15 residues. Trimming cost V 1 base and J 2 bases, with 11 bases left between them. Here the CDR3 reads CASSLVQGWNYGYTF. In DNA form, the CDR3 reads TGTGCCAGCAGCTTAGTTCAGGGTTGGAACTATGGCTACACCTTC. The complete variable domain, with remaining parts taken from reference TRBV11-2 and TRBJ1-2, reads EAGVAQSPRYKIIEKRQSVAFWCNPISGHATLYWYQQILGQGPKLLIQFQNNGVVDDSQLPKDRFSAERLKGVDSTLKIQPAKLEDSAVYLCASSLVQGWNYGYTFGSGTRLTVV.

V is TRBV19 and J is TRBJ1-1, with unresolved D. CDR1 and CDR2 from the germline V gene are LNHDA and SQIVND (reference sequence). The CDR3 extends over 13 amino acids. Trimming took off 4 bases at V and 11 bases at J, with 17 bases between the two ends. As DNA, the CDR3 is TGTGCCAGTAGTAGGGCCGAAATAATATCGGCTTTCTTT. Its translation is CASSRAEIISAFF.

The chain couples TRBV5-1 to TRBJ1-2; D might be TRBD1 (6 bases). Trimming removed 4 bases at V and 1 base at J, with 8 bases between. The CDR3 spans 13 residues. Germline CDR1 reads SGHRS; CDR2 reads YFSETQ. CDR3 nucleotide sequence: TGCGCCAGCAGCCCGGACAGTAACTATGGCTACACCTTC. It specifies CASSPDSNYGYTF.

This chain uses TRBV6-1 with TRBJ2-2, with 10 bases matching TRBD2. Germline loops: CDR1 MNHNS, CDR2 SASEGT. The CDR3 length is 19 residues. Trimming cost V 0 bases and J 7 bases; bases outside gene matches: 14. In DNA form, the CDR3 reads TGTGCCAGCAGTGAAGCGGGCAGGGCTAGCGGGAGTCTCGTCGGGGAGCTGTTTTTT. Its protein is CASSEAGRASGSLVGELFF.

The V and J genes are TRBV5-4 and TRBJ2-7, with 7 nucleotides matching TRBD2. Unmatched junction bases numbered 13, after V lost 3 bases and J lost 4 bases. This CDR3 has 16 amino acids. Germline assignment: CDR1 SGHNT and CDR2 YYREEE (reference sequence). CDR3 DNA sequence: TGTGCCAGCAGCTGGGCGGTCGGCGGGAGTGGATACGAGCAGTACTTC. It translates to CASSWAVGGSGYEQYF.

The J gene is TRBJ1-6, the V gene TRBV7-2; 9 bases align to TRBD1. V gave up 3 bases and J gave up 2 bases; unmatched junction bases: 5. The CDR3 covers 17 residues. The V gene's germline CDR1 is SGHTA and CDR2 FQGNSA. The CDR3 coding sequence is TGTGCCAGCAGCTTGGGACAGGGAGTTGCCTATAATTCACCCCTCCACTTT. Protein: CASSLGQGVAYNSPLHF.

This chain joins TRBV7-6 and TRBJ2-3; 13 bases line up with TRBD2. Losses at the gene ends were 5 bases for V and 1 base for J; bases not matched to a gene: 6. This CDR3 has 17 amino acids. Germline V gives CDR1 SGHVS, CDR2 FNYEAQ. The CDR3 region is CASSPQGLAGGTDTQYF. CDR3 nucleotide sequence: TGTGCCAGCAGCCCTCAAGGACTAGCGGGGGGCACAGATACGCAGTATTTT.

This clone occurred once. V is TRBV5-1 and J is TRBJ2-2; 11 positions match TRBD2. The V segment lost 0 bases and the J segment 4 bases; nucleotides outside the gene matches: 5. CDR3 length: 17 amino acids. Germline-derived CDR1 and CDR2 are SGHRS and YFSETQ. CDR3 in DNA: TGCGCCAGCAGCTTGGATGGGACTAGCGGAGGCACCGGGGAGCTGTTTTTT. Translation gives CASSLDGTSGGTGELFF.

The J gene is TRBJ1-1, the V gene TRBV6-5; D is ambiguous. This CDR3 comprises 14 residues. CDR1 and CDR2 from the germline V gene are MNHEY and SVGAGI. V lost 7 bases to trimming and J lost 1 base, with 13 bases between them. The CDR3 reads CASTPGRENTEAFF. CDR3 in DNA: TGTGCCAGCACCCCAGGACGGGAGAACACTGAAGCTTTCTTT.